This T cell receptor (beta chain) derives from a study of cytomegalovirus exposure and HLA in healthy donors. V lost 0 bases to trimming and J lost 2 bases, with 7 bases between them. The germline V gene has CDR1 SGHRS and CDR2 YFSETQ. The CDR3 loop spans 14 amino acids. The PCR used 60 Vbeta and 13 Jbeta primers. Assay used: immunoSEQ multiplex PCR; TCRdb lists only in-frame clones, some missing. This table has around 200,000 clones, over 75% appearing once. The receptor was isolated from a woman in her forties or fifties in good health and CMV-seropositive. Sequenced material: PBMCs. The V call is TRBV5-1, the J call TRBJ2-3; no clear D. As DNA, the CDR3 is TGCGCCAGCAGCTTGGTAGTCACCACAGATACGCAGTATTTT. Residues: CASSLVVTTDTQYF.